The 9 T cell receptor beta chains given below trace back to one sample, sequenced in a study of T cells in Graves' hyperthyroidism and ophthalmopathy (dated by TCRdb to the late 2010s). Library method: multiplex PCR. Sequenced on an Illumina HiSeq 2000. The TCR beta CDR3 regions were amplified from the RNA transcripts. The first round of RT-PCR for the TCR CDR3 was performed with the HTBI primer set and the Qiagen OneStep RT-PCR kit. TCRdb reprocessing: public reads trimmed at Q25 with fastp, clones called with MiXCR, in-frame beta chains kept. Records with the same CDR3 protein are collapsed into one entry carrying the most frequent genes and DNA. The sample data list approximately 500,000 distinct CDR3 sequences, and roughly 50% of these were observed just once. Around 7.7% of the sample comes from the top ten. The sample consisted of peripheral blood or thyroid tissue (not recorded which). Source of these receptors: a woman aged 18-35 years with Graves' hyperthyroidism.

This clonotype was picked up a small number of times. The chain employs TRBV25-1 and TRBJ1-2; 10 bases align to TRBD1. Germline lookup yields CDR1 MGHDK and CDR2 SYGVNS. V gave up 8 bases and J gave up 5 bases; unmatched junction bases: 5. This CDR3 spans 13 amino acids. CDR3 nucleotides: TGTGCCAGCCGGGACAGGGGCGGGTATGGCTACACCTTC. This encodes CASRDRGGYGYTF.

In this sample, this clonotype turned up a few times. Being one base from a much bigger clone, this may be a read error. The chain uses TRBV2 and TRBJ2-7; the D call may be TRBD1 or TRBD2 (5 bases each). Germline CDR1 is SNHLY and CDR2 is FYNNEI. V lost 5 bases to trimming and J lost 9 bases, with 17 bases between them. This CDR3 is built from 13 residues. CDR3 in amino acids: CASSSGLEGGQYF. The DNA of the CDR3 is TGTGCCAGCAGTTCGGGGCTCGAAGGCGGGCAGTACTTC.

This sequence joins TRBV25-1 and TRBJ2-7, with TRBD2 as a possible D gene (6 bases). The CDR3 runs to 11 residues. The germline V gene has CDR1 MGHDK and CDR2 SYGVNS. CDR3: CDTREDYEQYF. In nucleotides, the CDR3 is TGTGACACCAGGGAGGACTACGAGCAGTACTTC.

This clonotype was observed many times. V usage is TRBV7-2 and J usage is TRBJ2-3; D not certain. There are 11 residues in the CDR3. The V gene's germline CDR1 is SGHTA and CDR2 FQGNSA. V dropped 5 bases and J dropped 6 bases, with 6 bases sitting between them. DNA of the CDR3: TGTGCCAGCAGCCAGTCGGATACGCAGTATTTT. Amino acid sequence: CASSQSDTQYF. Looking up the rest from reference TRBV7-2 and TRBJ2-3 gives the full variable domain: GAGVSQSPSNKVTEKGKDVELRCDPISGHTALYWYRQSLGQGLEFLIYFQGNSAPDKSGLPSDRFSAERTGGSVSTLTIQRTQQEDSAVYLCASSQSDTQYFGPGTRLTVL.

The chain combines TRBV5-8 with TRBJ1-4; D may be TRBD1 (5 bases). CDR3 length: 15 residues. Germline loops: CDR1 SGHTS, CDR2 YDEGEE. The V and J ends lost 4 bases and 3 bases respectively, with 13 bases between them. The CDR3 loop reads CASSPSGLANEKLFF. The CDR3 DNA reads TGTGCCAGCAGCCCCTCGGGGCTGGCTAATGAAAAACTGTTTTTT.

This clonotype was recorded only once. The chain's CDR3 is CASSLRIPSTSSGANVLTF. The CDR3, as DNA: TGTGCCAGCAGCTTACGGATCCCGTCGACCAGCTCTGGGGCCAACGTCCTGACTTTC. The V and J genes are TRBV7-6 and TRBJ2-6; no clear D gene. Germline V gene data show CDR1 as SGHVS and CDR2 as FNYEAQ. This CDR3 region has 19 residues. The germline V and J ends were trimmed by 2 bases and 0 bases, with 17 bases remaining between them. The variable domain in full, with the rest retrieved from reference TRBV7-6 and TRBJ2-6, is GAGVSQSPRYKVTKRGQDVALRCDPISGHVSLYWYRQALGQGPEFLTYFNYEAQQDKSGLPNDRFSAERPEGSISTLTIQRTEQRDSAMYRCASSLRIPSTSSGANVLTFGAGSRLTVL.

The chain employs TRBV29-1 and TRBJ2-7; D gene unclear. This CDR3 spans 13 amino acids. The ends were cut back, 6 bases at V and 2 bases at J, with 14 bases in the middle. Germline V gene data show CDR1 as SQVTM and CDR2 as ANQGSEA. The CDR3 sequence: CSVATGRAYEQYF. In DNA, the CDR3 is TGCAGCGTGGCCACCGGACGGGCCTACGAGCAGTACTTC.

This chain uses TRBV2 with TRBJ1-3, with a tentative D call TRBD1 (6 bases). CDR3 size: 14 residues. The V gene lost 5 bases and the J gene lost 2 bases, with 10 bases spanning the gap. CDR1 and CDR2 from the germline V gene are SNHLY and FYNNEI. CDR3 residues: CASSFRGAGNTIYF. The CDR3 coding sequence is TGTGCCAGCAGTTTTAGGGGGGCTGGAAACACCATATATTTT.

This sequence joins TRBV10-3 and TRBJ1-2; 9 bases match TRBD1. The CDR3 runs to 17 residues. V shed 2 bases, J shed 6 bases, and the junction held 13 bases outside the gene matches. CDR1 is ENHRY, CDR2 SYGVKD, per germline. The CDR3 sequence: CAISETDRGASRNGYTF. The CDR3 DNA reads as TGTGCCATCAGTGAGACTGACAGGGGGGCTAGTCGGAATGGCTACACCTTC.